The rows below give T cell receptor beta chains drawn from one sample of a study of radiation and T cells in renal cell carcinoma. The assay was immunoSEQ multiplex PCR, and TCRdb's table has in-frame clones only and misses some. The table records about 130,000 clones, 80% to 90% of them present only once. This sample comprised blood, obtained from a patient whose treatment included radiotherapy and nephrectomy. The source of these receptors is a woman in her fifties or sixties with renal cell carcinoma. CDR3s include the opening cysteine and the closing phenylalanine or tryptophan. D genes are given only for firm matches. Clone sizes are given selectively: once, few, many, or a class where the clone is expanded.

.	TRBV18	.	15	TRBJ1-5	TGTGCCAGCTCCCAGGGACATCATAGCAATCAGCCCCAGCATTTT	CASSQGHHSNQPQHF
TRBD2	TRBV7-2	.	18	TRBJ2-3	TGTGCCAGCAGTCTTTCGGGACTAGCGGGAATCTACACAGATACGCAGTATTTT	CASSLSGLAGIYTDTQYF
.	TRBV29-1	.	13	TRBJ1-2	TGCAGCGTTGAAGATGCAGGGCTCTATGGCTACACCTTC	CSVEDAGLYGYTF
.	TRBV5-5	.	12	TRBJ1-2	TGTGCCAGCACCCCAGATAACTATGGCTACACCTTC	CASTPDNYGYTF
TRBD1	TRBV4-1	.	15	TRBJ2-7	TGCGCCAGCAGTCCAACCGGGACAGGTCCTTACGAGCAGTACTTC	CASSPTGTGPYEQYF
TRBD1	TRBV5-6	.	16	TRBJ2-2	TGTGCCAGCAGCGTCACCGGGACAGGGGCCACCGGGGAGCTGTTTTTT	CASSVTGTGATGELFF
TRBD1	TRBV6-6	.	14	TRBJ2-7	TGTGCCAGCAGTAAGACAGGGAGCTCCTACGAGCAGTACTTC	CASSKTGSSYEQYF
.	TRBV5-5	once	15	TRBJ1-2	TGTGCCAGCAGCCTATCTCCTAGGGTTGACTATGGCTACACCTTC	CASSLSPRVDYGYTF
.	TRBV9	.	15	TRBJ2-7	TGTGCCAGCAGCGTAGGGGCAGGGGGGTCGTACGAGCAGTACTTC	CASSVGAGGSYEQYF
.	TRBV4-2	few	12	TRBJ2-2	TGTGCCAGCAGCCAAAAAGGCGGGGAGCTGTTTTTT	CASSQKGGELFF
TRBD1	TRBV7-6	.	15	TRBJ2-1	TGTGCCAGCAGCTTATGGCAGGGGGCGGGCAATGAGCAGTTCTTC	CASSLWQGAGNEQFF
.	TRBV9	.	13	TRBJ2-7	TGTGCCAGCAGCGGGCAGGGTCGGTACGAGCAGTACTTC	CASSGQGRYEQYF
.	TRBV2	.	13	TRBJ1-1	TGTGCCAGCAGCCCGGAAGGTGACACTGAAGCTTTCTTT	CASSPEGDTEAFF
TRBD2	TRBV2	.	16	TRBJ2-3	TGTGCCAGCAGTTTAAGACTAGCGGGGATCACAGATACGCAGTATTTT	CASSLRLAGITDTQYF
.	TRBV5-6	.	14	TRBJ1-1	TGTGCCAGCAGCGTATCGTGGGGGAACACTGAAGCTTTCTTT	CASSVSWGNTEAFF
.	TRBV7-2	.	12	TRBJ1-1	TGTGCCAGCAGTGACCCGAACACTGAAGCTTTCTTT	CASSDPNTEAFF
TRBD2	TRBV28	.	16	TRBJ2-1	TGTGCCAGCAGCCAACGATCCACCGGGAGGGCCTATGAGCAGTTCTTC	CASSQRSTGRAYEQFF